A single sample is the source of the 18 T cell receptor beta chains below, sequenced in a study of blood T cell repertoires in COVID-19. Profiling relied on immunoSEQ multiplex PCR, and the TCRdb table lists in-frame clones only, not all of them. The sample includes some 400,000 clones, roughly 90% of them seen just once. The source material was peripheral blood. All receptors come from a man younger than 35 with active or convalescent COVID-19.

The rearrangement joins TRBV5-6 to TRBJ2-2; D uncertain. From germline, CDR1 is SGHDT and CDR2 YYEEEE. The CDR3 totals 14 residues. Trimming took 4 bases from V and 0 from J, leaving 7 bases between them. CDR3 amino acids: CASSLVSNTGELFF. The CDR3 DNA sequence: TGTGCCAGCAGCCTGGTCTCGAACACCGGGGAGCTGTTTTTT.

The V gene is TRBV18, the J gene TRBJ2-7, with D perhaps matching TRBD1 (5 bases). This CDR3 region has 14 residues. CDR1 and CDR2 (germline): KGHSH, LQKENI. V lost 2 bases to trimming and J lost 2 bases, with 10 bases between them. The CDR3 region is CASSPLTVPYEQYF. The CDR3 region has the DNA TGTGCCAGCTCACCATTGACAGTACCCTACGAGCAGTACTTC.

The J gene is TRBJ1-2, the V gene TRBV19, with 7 positions matching TRBD1. Looked up from germline, CDR1 is LNHDA and CDR2 is SQIVND (reference sequence). The CDR3 is 15 residues long. Trimming cost V 5 bases and J 4 bases; bases outside gene matches: 10. CDR3 coding DNA: TGTGCCAGTAGTTTACAGGGGACACGCGGCTATGGCTACACCTTC. Translating gives CASSLQGTRGYGYTF.

CDR3 sequence: CASSLLPEGTYNEQFF. Written as DNA, the CDR3 is TGTGCCAGCAGTCTCCTTCCCGAGGGGACTTACAATGAGCAGTTCTTC. The chain uses TRBV6-2 or TRBV6-3 and TRBJ2-1, with D perhaps matching TRBD2 (6 bases). CDR3 length: 16 residues. The germline V and J ends were trimmed by 5 bases and 4 bases, with 18 bases remaining between them. CDR1 and CDR2 (germline): MNHEY, SVGEGT.

V is TRBV18 and J is TRBJ1-2; TRBD1 is a possible D gene (5 bases). The CDR3 sequence is 15 residues long. Trimming cost V 3 bases and J 2 bases, with 13 bases left between them. Per the germline V gene, CDR1 is KGHSH and CDR2 is LQKENI. CDR3 bases: TGTGCCAGCTCACCGGACACTGATTTGAACTATGGCTACACCTTC. This translates into CASSPDTDLNYGYTF. The entire variable domain, with the rest obtained from reference TRBV18 and TRBJ1-2, is as follows: NAGVMQNPRHLVRRRGQEARLRCSPMKGHSHVYWYRQLPEEGLKFMVYLQKENIIDESGMPKERFSAEFPKEGPSILRIQQVVRGDSAAYFCASSPDTDLNYGYTFGSGTRLTVV.

The rearrangement uses TRBV19 and TRBJ2-7; D might be TRBD1 (6 bases). CDR1 and CDR2 from the germline V gene are LNHDA and SQIVND (reference sequence). Trimming pared 9 bases from V and 0 bases from J, leaving 15 bases between. The CDR3 is 14 amino acids. The CDR3 DNA is TGTGCCAGCAGACAGGCCGTCAGCTCCTACGAGCAGTACTTC. The encoded protein is CASRQAVSSYEQYF. The variable domain in full, with the rest retrieved from reference TRBV19 and TRBJ2-7, is DGGITQSPKYLFRKEGQNVTLSCEQNLNHDAMYWYRQDPGQGLRLIYYSQIVNDFQKGDIAEGYSVSREKKESFPLTVTSAQKNPTAFYLCASRQAVSSYEQYFGPGTRLTVT.

This clone was seen just once. The chain employs TRBV27 and TRBJ2-5; tentatively, D is TRBD1 (5 bases). The germline gives CDR1 MNHEY, CDR2 SMNVEV (reference sequence). This CDR3 spans 13 amino acids. Trimming removed 6 bases at V and 10 bases at J, with 18 bases between. CDR3 residues: CASRQKGHGDQYF. Written as DNA, the CDR3 is TGTGCCAGCAGACAAAAAGGACACGGAGACCAGTACTTC.

The rearrangement joins TRBV5-6 to TRBJ1-2; 7 nucleotides agree with TRBD1. Per germline, CDR1 SGHDT and CDR2 YYEEEE. V lost 3 bases and J lost 4; bases outside the gene matches: 9. This CDR3 has 15 amino acids. The DNA of the CDR3 is TGTGCCAGCAGCTACGAGGACAGGCTGGGCTATGGCTACACCTTC. Its protein is CASSYEDRLGYGYTF.

The chain carries TRBV13 and TRBJ2-2; TRBD1 aligns across 7 bases. CDR1 is PRHDT, CDR2 FYEKMQ, per germline (reference sequence). Trimming at V came to 0 bases and at J to 4 bases, leaving 5 bases not matched to a gene. The CDR3 has 16 residues. The DNA for the CDR3 is TGTGCCAGCAGCTTAGGCCGCGGACAGGCCACCGGGGAGCTGTTTTTT. Residues: CASSLGRGQATGELFF.

The rearrangement joins TRBV19 to TRBJ2-7, with 10 bases matching TRBD1. CDR3 length equals 15 residues. V was clipped by 7 bases and J by 4 bases; unmatched bases: 10. CDR1 LNHDA and CDR2 SQIVND come from the germline V gene (reference sequence). CDR3 loop: CASTMGDRGIYEQYF. The CDR3, as DNA: TGTGCCAGTACCATGGGGGACAGGGGAATATACGAGCAGTACTTC.

The V call is TRBV24-1, the J call TRBJ2-3, with TRBD1 matching 10 bases. The CDR3 covers 17 residues. Per germline, CDR1 KGHDR and CDR2 SFDVKD. J gave up 3 bases and V 4 bases, and 9 bases lay outside the gene matches. CDR3 sequence reads: CATSDPRQGARTDTQYF. CDR3 nucleotides: TGTGCCACCAGTGACCCGCGACAGGGGGCGCGAACAGATACGCAGTATTTT.

V gene TRBV5-8 combines with J gene TRBJ1-2; no definite D call. The germline V and J ends were trimmed by 10 bases and 5 bases, with 6 bases remaining between them. Looked up from germline, CDR1 is SGHTS and CDR2 is YDEGEE. The CDR3 covers 9 residues. CDR3 amino acids: CAPSYGYTF. CDR3 nucleotides: TGTGCCCCTTCTTATGGCTACACCTTC. The full variable domain, in which reference TRBV5-8 and TRBJ1-2 provide the parts outside the CDR3, is EAGVTQSPTHLIKTRGQQATLRCSPISGHTSVYWYQQALGLGLQFLLWYDEGEERNRGNFPPRFSGRQFPNYSSELNVNALELEDSALYLCAPSYGYTFGSGTRLTVV.

This clone was detected only once. The J gene is TRBJ2-1, the V gene TRBV28; weak D call: TRBD2 (6 bases). V shed 6 bases and J shed 2 bases, with 11 bases lying between them. CDR3 length: 14 amino acids. Germline V gene lookup returns CDR1 MDHEN and CDR2 SYDVKM. The CDR3 DNA reads as TGTGCCAGCAGGGCCCCGGGAGCCTACAATGAGCAGTTCTTC. Its protein is CASRAPGAYNEQFF.

CDR3 DNA: TGCGCCAGCAGCCCCGACAGGGGTCGGTACGAGCAGTACTTC. It codes for CASSPDRGRYEQYF. The chain links TRBV4-1 to TRBJ2-7; TRBD1 matches at 8 bases. The germline CDR1 and CDR2 sequences are MGHRA and YSYEKL. Trimming at V came to 4 bases and at J to 4 bases, leaving 6 bases not matched to a gene. The CDR3 runs 14 residues.

CDR3 sequence: CASSYTYDRANQPQHF. DNA of the CDR3: TGTGCCAGCAGTTACACCTATGACAGGGCCAATCAGCCCCAGCATTTT. This rearrangement joins TRBV6-5 to TRBJ1-5, with 7 positions matching TRBD1. This CDR3 is built from 16 residues. Germline V CDR1 and CDR2: MNHEY, SVGAGI. Germline trimming cut 2 bases from V and 3 bases from J; bases unmatched to any gene: 7.

V gene TRBV6-2 or TRBV6-3 combines with J gene TRBJ1-6; D is unresolved. Germline CDR1 is MNHEY and CDR2 is SVGEGT. V was cut by 4 bases and J by 8 bases, with 9 bases left in between. The CDR3 sequence is 13 residues long. CDR3: CASSSTGYSPLHF. CDR3 in DNA: TGTGCCAGCAGTTCCACCGGTTATTCACCCCTCCACTTT.

This chain links TRBV3-1 (or the pseudogene TRBV3-2) with TRBJ2-7; 10 bases are a match to TRBD2. Germline values: CDR1 LGHDT, CDR2 YNNKEL (reference sequence). J gave up 5 bases and V 6 bases, and 10 bases lay outside the gene matches. CDR3 length: 15 amino acids. The CDR3 reads CASSSFSSGSNEQYF. The CDR3 DNA reads as TGTGCCAGCAGTTCCTTTTCTAGCGGGAGTAACGAGCAGTACTTC.

Only a few counts were recorded for this clone. This chain uses TRBV27 with TRBJ2-1, with TRBD2 identical over 7 bases. Germline V gives CDR1 MNHEY, CDR2 SMNVEV (reference sequence). The CDR3 is made up of 15 amino acids. Trimming took 0 bases from V and 9 from J; bases not matched to a gene: 8. CDR3 region: CASSLSVGSGVEQFF. DNA of the CDR3: TGTGCCAGCAGTTTATCGGTCGGGAGCGGGGTTGAGCAGTTCTTC.